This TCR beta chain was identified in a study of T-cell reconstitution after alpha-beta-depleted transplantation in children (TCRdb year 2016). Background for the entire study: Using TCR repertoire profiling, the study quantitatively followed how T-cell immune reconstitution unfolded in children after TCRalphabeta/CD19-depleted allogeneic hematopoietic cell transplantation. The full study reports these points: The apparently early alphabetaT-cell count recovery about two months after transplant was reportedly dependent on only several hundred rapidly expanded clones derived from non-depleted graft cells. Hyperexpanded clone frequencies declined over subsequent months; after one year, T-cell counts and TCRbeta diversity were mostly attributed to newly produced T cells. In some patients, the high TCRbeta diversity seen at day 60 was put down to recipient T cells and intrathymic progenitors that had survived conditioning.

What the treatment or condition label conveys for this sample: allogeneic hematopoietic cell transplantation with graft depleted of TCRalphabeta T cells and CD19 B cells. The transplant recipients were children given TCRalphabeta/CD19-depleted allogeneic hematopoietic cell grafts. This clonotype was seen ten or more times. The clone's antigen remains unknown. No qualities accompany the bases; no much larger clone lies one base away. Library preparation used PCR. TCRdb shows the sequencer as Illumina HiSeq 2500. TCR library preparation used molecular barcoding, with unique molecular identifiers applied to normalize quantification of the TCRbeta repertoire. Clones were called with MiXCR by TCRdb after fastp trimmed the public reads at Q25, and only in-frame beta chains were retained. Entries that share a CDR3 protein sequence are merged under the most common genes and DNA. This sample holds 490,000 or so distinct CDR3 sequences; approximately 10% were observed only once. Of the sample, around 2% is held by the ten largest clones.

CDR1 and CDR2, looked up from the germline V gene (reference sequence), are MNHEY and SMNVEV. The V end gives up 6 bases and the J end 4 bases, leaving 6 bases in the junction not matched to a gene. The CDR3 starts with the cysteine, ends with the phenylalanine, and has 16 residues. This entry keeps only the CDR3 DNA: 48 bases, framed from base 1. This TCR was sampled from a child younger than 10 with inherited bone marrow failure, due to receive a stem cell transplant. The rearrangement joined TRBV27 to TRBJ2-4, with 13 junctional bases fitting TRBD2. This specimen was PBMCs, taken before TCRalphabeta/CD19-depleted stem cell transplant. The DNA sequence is TGTGCCAGCAGCATCGGACTAGCGGGAGTAAAAAACATTCAGTACTTC. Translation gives CASSIGLAGVKNIQYF.